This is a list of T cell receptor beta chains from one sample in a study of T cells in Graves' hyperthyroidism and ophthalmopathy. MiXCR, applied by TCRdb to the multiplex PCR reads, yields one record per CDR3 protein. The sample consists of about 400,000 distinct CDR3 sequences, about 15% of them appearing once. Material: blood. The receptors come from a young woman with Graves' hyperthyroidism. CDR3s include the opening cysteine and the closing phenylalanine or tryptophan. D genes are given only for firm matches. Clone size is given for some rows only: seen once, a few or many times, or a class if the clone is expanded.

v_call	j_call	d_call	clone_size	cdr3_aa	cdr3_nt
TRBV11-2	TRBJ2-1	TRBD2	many	CASSSPLTSGYEQFF	TGTGCCAGCAGCTCTCCACTGACTAGCGGTTATGAGCAGTTCTTC
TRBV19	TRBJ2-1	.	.	CASSITRNEQFF	TGTGCCAGTAGTATAACGCGGAATGAGCAGTTCTTC
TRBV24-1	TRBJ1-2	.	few	CATSDSGRLRYTF	TGTGCCACCAGTGATTCGGGACGTCTGAGGTACACCTTC
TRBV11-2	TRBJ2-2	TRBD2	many	CASSLELAGVRNTGELFF	TGTGCCAGCAGCTTAGAACTAGCGGGAGTTAGGAACACCGGGGAGCTGTTTTTT
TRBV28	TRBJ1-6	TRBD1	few	CASSTGTGNSPLHF	TGTGCCAGCAGTACCGGGACAGGCAACTCACCCCTCCACTTT
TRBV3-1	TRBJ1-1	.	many	CASSQGYEAGPMNTEAFF	TGTGCCAGCAGCCAAGGATATGAGGCAGGGCCCATGAACACTGAAGCTTTCTTT
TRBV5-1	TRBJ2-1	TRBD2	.	CASSPGLAGGPDNEQFF	TGCGCCAGCAGCCCGGGACTAGCGGGAGGGCCCGACAATGAGCAGTTCTTC
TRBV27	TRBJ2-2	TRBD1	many	CASTRQGEYTGELFF	TGTGCCAGCACTCGACAGGGGGAATACACCGGGGAGCTGTTTTTT
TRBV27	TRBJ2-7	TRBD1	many	CASSSGTGYEQYF	TGTGCCAGCAGCTCCGGGACAGGTTACGAGCAGTACTTC
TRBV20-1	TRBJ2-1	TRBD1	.	CSAREGQGRNEQFF	TGCAGTGCTAGAGAGGGACAGGGTCGCAATGAGCAGTTCTTC
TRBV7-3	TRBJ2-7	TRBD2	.	CASSLKAGGSYEQYF	TGTGCCAGCAGCTTAAAAGCGGGAGGCAGCTACGAGCAGTACTTC
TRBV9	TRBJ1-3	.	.	CASSVGTDGNTIYF	TGTGCCAGCAGCGTAGGGACGGATGGAAACACCATATATTTT
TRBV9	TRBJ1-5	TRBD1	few	CASNKYGQGASNQPQHF	TGTGCCAGCAACAAATACGGACAGGGGGCGAGCAATCAGCCCCAGCATTTT
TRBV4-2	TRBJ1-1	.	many	CASSPQGENTEAFF	TGTGCCAGCAGTCCGCAGGGCGAGAACACTGAAGCTTTCTTT
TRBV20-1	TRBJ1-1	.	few	CSARTRMTGGNTEAFF	TGCAGTGCTAGGACACGCATGACTGGGGGGAACACTGAAGCTTTCTTT
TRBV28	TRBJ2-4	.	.	CASSSHKNIQYF	TGTGCCAGCAGTTCCCACAAAAACATTCAGTACTTC
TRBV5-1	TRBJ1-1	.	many	CASSAGTRAEAFF	TGCGCCAGCAGCGCCGGGACTAGGGCTGAAGCTTTCTTT
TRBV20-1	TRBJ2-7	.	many	CSARSGGSSYEQYF	TGCAGTGCTAGATCTGGAGGGTCCTCCTACGAGCAGTACTTC
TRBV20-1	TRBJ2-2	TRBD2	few	CSANFGGRPRGRTGELFF	TGCAGTGCTAATTTCGGCGGGAGGCCTAGGGGGAGGACCGGGGAGCTGTTTTTT
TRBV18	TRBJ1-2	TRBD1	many	CASSPPDSYRGHKGYTF	TGTGCCAGCTCACCACCGGATTCCTACAGGGGGCATAAGGGCTACACCTTC
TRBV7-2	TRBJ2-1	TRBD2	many	CASSASSGTSGYNEQFF	TGTGCCAGCAGCGCCTCATCCGGGACTAGCGGCTACAATGAGCAGTTCTTC
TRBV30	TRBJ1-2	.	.	CAWRPGVWGGDGYTF	TGTGCCTGGAGACCCGGGGTGTGGGGAGGCGATGGCTACACCTTC
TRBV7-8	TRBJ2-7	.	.	CASSLAGLRYEQYF	TGTGCCAGCAGCTTAGCGGGACTCCGCTACGAGCAGTACTTC
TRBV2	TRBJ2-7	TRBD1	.	CASSITGTGSSYEQYF	TGTGCCAGCAGTATCACCGGGACAGGGAGCTCCTACGAGCAGTACTTC
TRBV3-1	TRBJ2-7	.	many	CASSLRRDYEQYF	TGTGCCAGCAGTCTGAGGCGGGATTACGAGCAGTACTTC
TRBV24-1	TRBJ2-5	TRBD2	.	CATSDPPGAGLAKTQYF	TGTGCCACCAGTGATCCTCCGGGCGCCGGACTAGCCAAGACCCAGTACTTC
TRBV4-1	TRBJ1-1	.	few	CASSQAPLSGYTEAFF	TGCGCCAGCAGCCAAGCTCCCCTCTCAGGGTATACTGAAGCTTTCTTT
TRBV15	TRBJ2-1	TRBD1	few	CATSRGQGVGYNEQFF	TGTGCCACCAGCAGAGGGCAGGGGGTAGGCTACAATGAGCAGTTCTTC
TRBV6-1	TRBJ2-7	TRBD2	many	CASRSLAGGGGGFSYEQYF	TGTGCCAGCAGATCTCTAGCGGGAGGAGGGGGGGGTTTCTCCTACGAGCAGTACTTC
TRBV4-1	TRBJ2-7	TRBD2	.	CASSQLGTSGGEQYF	TGCGCCAGCAGCCAACTGGGGACTAGCGGGGGCGAGCAGTACTTC
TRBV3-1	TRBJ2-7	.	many	CASSQQGMGEQYF	TGTGCCAGCAGTCAACAGGGAATGGGGGAGCAGTACTTC
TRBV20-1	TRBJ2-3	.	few	CSARGGRADTQYF	TGCAGTGCTAGGGGGGGCCGGGCAGATACGCAGTATTTT
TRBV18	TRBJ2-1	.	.	CASSPLGRGKLGEQFF	TGTGCCAGCTCACCCCTAGGCCGGGGAAAACTGGGTGAGCAGTTCTTC
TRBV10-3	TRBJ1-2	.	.	CAITTLSPDYGYTF	TGTGCCATCACGACTTTATCCCCGGACTATGGCTACACCTTC
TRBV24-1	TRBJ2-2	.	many	CATSGSSGRGNTGELFF	TGTGCCACCAGTGGATCTTCCGGCAGGGGGAACACCGGGGAGCTGTTTTTT